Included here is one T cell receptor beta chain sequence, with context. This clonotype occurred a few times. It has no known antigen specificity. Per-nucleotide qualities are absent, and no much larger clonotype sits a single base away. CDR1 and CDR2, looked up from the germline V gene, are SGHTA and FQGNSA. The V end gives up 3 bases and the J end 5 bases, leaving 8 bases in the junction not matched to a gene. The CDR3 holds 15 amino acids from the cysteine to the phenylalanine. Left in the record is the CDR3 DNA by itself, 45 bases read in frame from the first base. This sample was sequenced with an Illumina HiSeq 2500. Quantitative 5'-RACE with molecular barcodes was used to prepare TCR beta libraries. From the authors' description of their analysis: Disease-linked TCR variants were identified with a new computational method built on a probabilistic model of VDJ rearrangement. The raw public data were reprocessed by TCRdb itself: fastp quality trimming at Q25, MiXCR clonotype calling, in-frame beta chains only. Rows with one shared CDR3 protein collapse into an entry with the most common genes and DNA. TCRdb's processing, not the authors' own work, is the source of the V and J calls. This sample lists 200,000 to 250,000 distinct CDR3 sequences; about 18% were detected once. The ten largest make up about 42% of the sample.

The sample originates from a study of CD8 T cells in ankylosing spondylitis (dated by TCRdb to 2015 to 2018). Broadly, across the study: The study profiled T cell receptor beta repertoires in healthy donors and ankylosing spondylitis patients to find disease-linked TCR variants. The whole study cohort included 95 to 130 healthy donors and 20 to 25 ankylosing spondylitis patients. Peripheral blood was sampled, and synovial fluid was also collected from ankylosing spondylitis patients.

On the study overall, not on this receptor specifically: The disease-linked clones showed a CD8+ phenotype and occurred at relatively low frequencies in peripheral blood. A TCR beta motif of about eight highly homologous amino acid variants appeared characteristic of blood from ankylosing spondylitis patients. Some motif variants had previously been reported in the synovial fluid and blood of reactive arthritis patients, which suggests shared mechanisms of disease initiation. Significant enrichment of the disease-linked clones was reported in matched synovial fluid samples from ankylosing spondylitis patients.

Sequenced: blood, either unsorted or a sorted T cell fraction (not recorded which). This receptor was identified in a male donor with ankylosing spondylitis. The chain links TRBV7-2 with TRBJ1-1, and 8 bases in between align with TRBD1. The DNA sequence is TGTGCCAGCAGCTTGATGGACAGGGATTGGACTGAAGCTTTCTTT. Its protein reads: CASSLMDRDWTEAFF. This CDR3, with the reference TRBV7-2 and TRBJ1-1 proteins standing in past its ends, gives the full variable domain GAGVSQSPSNKVTEKGKDVELRCDPISGHTALYWYRQSLGQGLEFLIYFQGNSAPDKSGLPSDRFSAERTGGSVSTLTIQRTQQEDSAVYLCASSLMDRDWTEAFFGQGTRLTVV.